The source of this T cell receptor beta chain is a study of control samples from healthy donors and cancer patients. Using immunoSEQ multiplex PCR, the repertoire was profiled, and TCRdb retains in-frame clones only, with some absent. The data contain tens of thousands of clones, less than 90% of them seen just once; the ten biggest clones take up approximately 15%. Germline V gene sequence: CDR1 SEHNR, CDR2 FQNEAQ (reference sequence). Trimming took 4 bases from V and 4 from J, leaving 10 bases between them. CDR3 length equals 13 residues. This chain uses TRBV7-9 with TRBJ1-1; tentative D call: TRBD1 (5 bases). This receptor was taken from a woman aged 70-85 years in good health. What was sequenced was blood. The CDR3 coding sequence is TGTGCCAGCAGCTCAGGGAGGAGCACTGAAGCTTTCTTT. Its protein product is CASSSGRSTEAFF.